This TCR beta chain was observed in a study of blood T cell repertoires in COVID-19. Looking at the study overall: Both acute and convalescent COVID-19 samples were obtained from the United States, Italy and Spain. The cDNA or gDNA used as material had been derived from T cells, B-cell-depleted T cells, or PBMCs.

This clone was detected once. Germline lookup yields CDR1 SGHVS and CDR2 FNYEAQ. V was trimmed by 5 bases and J by 5 bases, leaving 6 bases between them. There are 12 residues in the CDR3. In the original workflow: Estimated nucleated cell counts came from reference gene primer amplification. Sequencing used immunoSEQ multiplex PCR; TCRdb keeps in-frame clones, though not all of them. The D gene and trimming were derived from the DNA, and the V and J assignments and clone size from that table. The sample yields under 250,000 clones, approximately 87% seen once. This clonotype was obtained from a woman in her seventies with active or convalescent COVID-19. Sequenced sample: peripheral blood. The chain recombines TRBV7-6 with TRBJ2-2; the D is unclear. The CDR3 loop reads CASSKRTGELFF. As DNA, the CDR3 is TGTGCCAGCAGCAAACGGACCGGGGAGCTGTTTTTT.